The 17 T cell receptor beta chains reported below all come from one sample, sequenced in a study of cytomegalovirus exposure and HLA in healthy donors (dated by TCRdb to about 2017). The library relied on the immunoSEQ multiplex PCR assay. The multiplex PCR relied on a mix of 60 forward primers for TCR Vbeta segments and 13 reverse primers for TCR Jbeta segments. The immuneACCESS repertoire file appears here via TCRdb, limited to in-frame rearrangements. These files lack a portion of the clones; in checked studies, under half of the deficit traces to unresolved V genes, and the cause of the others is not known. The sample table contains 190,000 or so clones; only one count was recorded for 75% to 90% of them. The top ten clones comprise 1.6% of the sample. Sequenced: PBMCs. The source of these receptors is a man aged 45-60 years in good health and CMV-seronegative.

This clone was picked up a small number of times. The CDR3 here is CASSPDSANYGYTF. In DNA form, the CDR3 reads TGTGCCAGCAGTCCGGACTCAGCTAACTATGGCTACACCTTC. The rearrangement links TRBV6-6 to TRBJ1-2; D call uncertain. Trimming took 5 bases from V and 0 from J, leaving 10 bases between them. Germline CDR1 reads MNHNY; CDR2 reads SVGAGI (reference sequence). This CDR3 is built from 14 residues.

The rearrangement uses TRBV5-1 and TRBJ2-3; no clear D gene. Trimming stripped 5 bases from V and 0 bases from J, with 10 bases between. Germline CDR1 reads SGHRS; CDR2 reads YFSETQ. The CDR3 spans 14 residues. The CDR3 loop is CASRPQASTDTQYF. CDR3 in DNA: TGCGCCAGCAGACCCCAGGCGAGCACAGATACGCAGTATTTT.

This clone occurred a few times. CDR3 region: CASRLAVTDTQYF. As DNA, the CDR3 is TGTGCCAGCAGACTAGCGGTCACAGATACGCAGTATTTT. The chain employs TRBV6-6 and TRBJ2-3; TRBD2 matches at 8 bases. V was clipped by 6 bases and J by 2 bases; unmatched bases: 1. This CDR3 has 13 amino acids. Per germline, CDR1 MNHNY and CDR2 SVGAGI (reference sequence).

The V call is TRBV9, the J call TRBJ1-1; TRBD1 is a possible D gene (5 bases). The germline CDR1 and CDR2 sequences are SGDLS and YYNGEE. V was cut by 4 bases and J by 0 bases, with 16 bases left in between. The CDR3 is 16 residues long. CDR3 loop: CASSPRAGPLNTEAFF. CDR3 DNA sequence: TGTGCCAGCAGCCCCCGGGCAGGGCCCTTGAACACTGAAGCTTTCTTT.

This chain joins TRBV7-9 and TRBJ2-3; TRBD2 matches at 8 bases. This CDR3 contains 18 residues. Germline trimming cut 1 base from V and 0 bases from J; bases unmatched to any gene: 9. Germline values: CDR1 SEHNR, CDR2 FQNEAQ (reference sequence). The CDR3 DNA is TGTGCCAGCAGCTTAGGATTTTTAGCGGGGATAAGCACAGATACGCAGTATTTT. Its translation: CASSLGFLAGISTDTQYF.

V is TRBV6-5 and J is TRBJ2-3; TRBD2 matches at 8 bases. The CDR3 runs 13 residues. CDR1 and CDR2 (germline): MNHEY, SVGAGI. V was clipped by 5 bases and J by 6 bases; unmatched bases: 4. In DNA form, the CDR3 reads TGTGCCAGCAGTCGGGGGGGACGGGATACGCAGTATTTT. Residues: CASSRGGRDTQYF.

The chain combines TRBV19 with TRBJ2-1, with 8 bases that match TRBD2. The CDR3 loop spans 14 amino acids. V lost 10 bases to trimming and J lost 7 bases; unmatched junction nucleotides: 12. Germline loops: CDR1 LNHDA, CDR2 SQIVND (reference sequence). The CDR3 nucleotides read TGTGCCACGTCGCGGGGGGCAGTTAGTAATGAGCAGTTCTTC. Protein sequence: CATSRGAVSNEQFF.

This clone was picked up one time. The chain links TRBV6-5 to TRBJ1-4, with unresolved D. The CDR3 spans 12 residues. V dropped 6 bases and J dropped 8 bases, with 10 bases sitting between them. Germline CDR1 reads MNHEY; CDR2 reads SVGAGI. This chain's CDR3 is CASRRKREKLFF. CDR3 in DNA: TGTGCCAGCAGACGAAAGAGGGAAAAACTGTTTTTT.

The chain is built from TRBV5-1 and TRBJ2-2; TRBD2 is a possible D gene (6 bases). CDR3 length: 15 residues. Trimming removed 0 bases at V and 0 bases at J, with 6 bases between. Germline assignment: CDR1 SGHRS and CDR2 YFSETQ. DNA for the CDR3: TGCGCCAGCAGCTTGGGGGGGGCGAACACCGGGGAGCTGTTTTTT. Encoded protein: CASSLGGANTGELFF.

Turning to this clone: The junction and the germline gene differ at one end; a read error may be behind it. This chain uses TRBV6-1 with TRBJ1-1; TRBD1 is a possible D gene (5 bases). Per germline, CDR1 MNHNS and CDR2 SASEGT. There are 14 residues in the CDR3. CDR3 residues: CVSKGWPPNTEAFF. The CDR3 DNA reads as TGTGTCAGCAAGGGGTGGCCACCGAACACTGAAGCTTTCTTT.

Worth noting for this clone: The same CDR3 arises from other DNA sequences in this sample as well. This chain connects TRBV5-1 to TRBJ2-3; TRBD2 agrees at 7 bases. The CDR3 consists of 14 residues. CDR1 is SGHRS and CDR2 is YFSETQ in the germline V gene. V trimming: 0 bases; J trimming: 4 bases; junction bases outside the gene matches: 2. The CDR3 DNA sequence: TGCGCCAGCAGCTTGGTTCTAGCGGCAGATACGCAGTATTTT. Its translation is CASSLVLAADTQYF.

Here the CDR3 reads CAISETSGFVANTGELFF. CDR3 coding DNA: TGTGCCATCAGTGAGACTAGCGGGTTTGTCGCGAACACCGGGGAGCTGTTTTTT. This sequence joins TRBV10-3 and TRBJ2-2; 9 nucleotides match TRBD2. The CDR3 is made up of 18 amino acids. The V and J ends lost 2 bases and 0 bases, in that order; junction bases with no gene match: 7. Germline loops: CDR1 ENHRY, CDR2 SYGVKD.

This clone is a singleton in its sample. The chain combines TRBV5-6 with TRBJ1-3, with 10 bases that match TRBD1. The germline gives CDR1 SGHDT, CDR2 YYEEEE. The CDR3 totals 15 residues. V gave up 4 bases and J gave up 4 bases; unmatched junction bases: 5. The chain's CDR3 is CASSRQGAGGNTIYF. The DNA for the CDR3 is TGTGCCAGCAGCCGACAGGGGGCGGGAGGAAACACCATATATTTT.

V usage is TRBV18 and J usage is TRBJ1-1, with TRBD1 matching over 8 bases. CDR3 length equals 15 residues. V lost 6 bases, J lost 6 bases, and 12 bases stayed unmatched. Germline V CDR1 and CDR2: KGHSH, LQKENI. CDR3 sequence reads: CASSLMTGADAEAFF. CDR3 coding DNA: TGTGCCAGCTCTCTTATGACAGGGGCCGATGCTGAAGCTTTCTTT.

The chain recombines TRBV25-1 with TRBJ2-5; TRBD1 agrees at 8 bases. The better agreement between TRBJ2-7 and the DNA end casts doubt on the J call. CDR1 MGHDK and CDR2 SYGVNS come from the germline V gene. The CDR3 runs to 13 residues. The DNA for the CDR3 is TGTGCCAGCAGTGGACAGGGGACCCACGAGCAGTACTTC. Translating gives CASSGQGTHEQYF.

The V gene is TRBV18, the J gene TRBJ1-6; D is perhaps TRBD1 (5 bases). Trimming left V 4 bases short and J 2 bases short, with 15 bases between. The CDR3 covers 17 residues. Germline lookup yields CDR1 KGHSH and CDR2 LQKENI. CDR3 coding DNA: TGTGCCAGCTCACAATCACTGGGGGGGACCTATAATTCACCCCTCCACTTT. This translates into CASSQSLGGTYNSPLHF.

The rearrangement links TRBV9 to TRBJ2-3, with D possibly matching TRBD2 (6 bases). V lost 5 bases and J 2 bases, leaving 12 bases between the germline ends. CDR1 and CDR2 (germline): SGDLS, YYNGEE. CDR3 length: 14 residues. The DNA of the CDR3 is TGTGCCAGCAGTTCGGGAGTTATCACAGATACGCAGTATTTT. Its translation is CASSSGVITDTQYF.